This TCR beta chain emerged from a study of cytomegalovirus exposure and HLA in healthy donors (dated by TCRdb to 2016 to 2017). With regard to the full study: According to a later analysis, the 120 or so validation repertoires were produced on the same platform as the 680 or so repertoires of the first cohort. The aim of the study was to test whether cataloging public T cell receptors could identify signatures of past pathogen exposure. Along with the approximately 650-subject first cohort, a separate validation cohort of around 120 different subjects was used. To predict cytomegalovirus infection status, the study brought together high-throughput TCR immunosequencing, statistical association of individual TCRs with disease status, and machine learning. Paper-wide results and their limitations: The classifier was reported to diagnose cytomegalovirus status with high specificity and sensitivity in both the original cohort and the validation cohort. Most TCR sequences were seen in very few donors, while some public TCRs were found in many individuals. All 130 or so repertoires were used to score co-occurrence in the validation cohort in a later analysis, because that analysis had no HLA typing for the cohort. A later analysis found that TCRs clustered in the first cohort also tended to co-occur in the 120 validation repertoires, with 90% to 95% of cluster scores above 0. The authors suggested that the approach could potentially be extended to other disease states and immunological phenotypes. In vitro tests confirmed that a few of the cytomegalovirus-associated TCR beta chains recognize cytomegalovirus antigens. A total of 164 TCR beta chains were listed by the study as associated with cytomegalovirus.

Donors formed part of the validation cohort, which comprised some 120 subjects and was distinct from the first cohort of roughly 600 subjects. CDR3 length: 17 amino acids, cysteine to phenylalanine. CDR3 DNA only is kept here, 51 bases in frame from base 1. Here V drops 3 bases and J drops 9 bases, and the junction holds 14 bases not matched to any gene. According to the germline V gene, CDR1 reads MDHEN and CDR2 reads SYDVKM. Libraries came from the immunoSEQ multiplex PCR assay. Concerning the study's data processing: A statistical classification framework was developed to diagnose cytomegalovirus status using the catalog of TCR beta chain sequences. The clones in this table, taken by TCRdb from immuneACCESS, are in-frame only. Not every clone is retained; where verified, under half of the shortfall comes from an unresolved V gene, and the cause of the rest is unknown. D and trimming come from the DNA, and the V and J calls and clone size come from that table. This sample holds 70,000 to 75,000 clones; approximately 94% were observed only once. The ten biggest clones cover 0.9% to 1.2% of the sample.

This clone was observed once. Its cognate antigen has yet to be identified. Qualities for individual bases were not recorded, and no much larger clone is one base off. Sequencing used PBMCs. The sequence links TRBV28 to TRBJ1-6; TRBD1 lines up with 7 middle nucleotides. This TCR derives from a woman aged 18-30 years in good health and CMV-seronegative. The nucleotide sequence is TGTGCCAGCAGTTTTGGCCGCATAGGGGGCGAGGGTTCACCCCTCCACTTT. It is translated as CASSFGRIGGEGSPLHF.